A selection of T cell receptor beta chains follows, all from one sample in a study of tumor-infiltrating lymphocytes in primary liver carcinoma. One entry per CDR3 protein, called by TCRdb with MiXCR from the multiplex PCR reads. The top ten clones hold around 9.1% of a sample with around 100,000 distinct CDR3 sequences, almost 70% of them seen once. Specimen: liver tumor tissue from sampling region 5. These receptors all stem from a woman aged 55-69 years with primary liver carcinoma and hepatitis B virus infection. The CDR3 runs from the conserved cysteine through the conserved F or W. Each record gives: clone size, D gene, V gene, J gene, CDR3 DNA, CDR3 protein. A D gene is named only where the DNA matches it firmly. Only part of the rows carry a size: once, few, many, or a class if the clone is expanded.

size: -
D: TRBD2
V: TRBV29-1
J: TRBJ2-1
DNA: TGCAGCCTTCTTTTTGGGGGGAGGGACAATGAGCAGTTCTTC
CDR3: CSLLFGGRDNEQFF

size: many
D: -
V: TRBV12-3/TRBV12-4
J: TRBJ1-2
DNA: TGTGCCAGCAGTTTAGCGCCTTTCAACAAGCAGGATGGCTACACCTTC
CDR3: CASSLAPFNKQDGYTF

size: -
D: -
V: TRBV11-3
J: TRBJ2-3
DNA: TGTGCCAACAGCTTCAGGACTGGCACAGATATGCAGTATTTT
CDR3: CANSFRTGTDMQYF

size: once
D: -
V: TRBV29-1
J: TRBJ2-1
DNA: TGCAGCGTTGTTGGAGGCAGCTCCTACAATGAGCAGTTCTTC
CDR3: CSVVGGSSYNEQFF

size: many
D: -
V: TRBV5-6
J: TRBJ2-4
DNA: TGTGCCAGCAGCTTACTACAGTTACTAGCCAAAAACATTCAGTACTTC
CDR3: CASSLLQLLAKNIQYF

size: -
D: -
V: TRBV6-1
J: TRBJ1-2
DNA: TGTGTCAGCAGTGGATACAGTTACGGCTACACCTTC
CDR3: CVSSGYSYGYTF

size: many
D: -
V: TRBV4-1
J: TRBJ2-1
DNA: TGCGCCAGCAGCCAAGATGCCGGACTTTTAGGCAATGAGCAGTTCTTC
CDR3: CASSQDAGLLGNEQFF

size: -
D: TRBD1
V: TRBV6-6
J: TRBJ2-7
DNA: TGTGTCAACATCAGGACAGGGGATTCCCACGAGCAGTACTTC
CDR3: CVNIRTGDSHEQYF

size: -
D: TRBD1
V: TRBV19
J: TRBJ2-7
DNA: TGTGCCAGTAGTAGCCGGGACAGGGCCTCTTGGGACTTC
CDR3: CASSSRDRASWDF

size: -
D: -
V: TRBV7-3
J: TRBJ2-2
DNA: TGTGTCAACAGCTTAAATGGAGGGTACAGCGGGGAGCTGTTTTTT
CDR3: CVNSLNGGYSGELFF

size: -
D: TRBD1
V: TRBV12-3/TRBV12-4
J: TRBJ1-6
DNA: TGTGCCAACAGCGAGGGACAGGCGCTTCATTCACCCCTCCACTTT
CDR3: CANSEGQALHSPLHF

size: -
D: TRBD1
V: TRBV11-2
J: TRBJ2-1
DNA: TGTGCCAGCAGCTTACGACCGGGACAGGGACTCTACAATGAGCATTTCTTC
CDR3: CASSLRPGQGLYNEHFF

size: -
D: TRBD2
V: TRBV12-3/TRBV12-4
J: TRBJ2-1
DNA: TGTGACAGCAGACCTGGCGGGAGGTTCTACAATGAGCGGTTCTTC
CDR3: CDSRPGGRFYNERFF

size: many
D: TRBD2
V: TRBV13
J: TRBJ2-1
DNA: TGTGCCAGCAGCTTCTTTGGGACTAGCGGGATCAATGAGCAGTTCTTC
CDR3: CASSFFGTSGINEQFF

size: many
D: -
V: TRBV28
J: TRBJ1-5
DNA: TGTGCCAGCACCTTGGGGCCGGGTCAGCCCCAGCATTTT
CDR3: CASTLGPGQPQHF

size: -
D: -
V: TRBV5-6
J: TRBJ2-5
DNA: TGTGCCAGCAGCATCGCAGGCGAAGAGACCCAGTACTTC
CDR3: CASSIAGEETQYF

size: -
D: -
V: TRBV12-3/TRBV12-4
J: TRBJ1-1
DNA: TGCGCCAGCACCCTCGGGGGCTTAACGGGTGAAGCTTTCTTT
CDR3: CASTLGGLTGEAFF

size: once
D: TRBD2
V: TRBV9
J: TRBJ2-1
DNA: TGTGCCAGCAGTGGGTCCGGGGGGGGAGCCTCCTACAATGAGCAGTTCTTC
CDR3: CASSGSGGGASYNEQFF

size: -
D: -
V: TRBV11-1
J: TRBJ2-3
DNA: TGTGCCAGCAGCTTGGAGAACTCGCGGTCCACAAATACGCAGTATTTT
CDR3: CASSLENSRSTNTQYF

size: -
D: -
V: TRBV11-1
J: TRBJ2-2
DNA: TGTGCCAGCAGACCGAGTCTTGGCACCAGGGAGCTGTTTTTT
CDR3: CASRPSLGTRELFF

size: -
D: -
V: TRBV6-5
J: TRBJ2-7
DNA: TGTTCCAGCAGTGACTACGAACGTGGTAAATCCTACGAGCAGTACTTC
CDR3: CSSSDYERGKSYEQYF

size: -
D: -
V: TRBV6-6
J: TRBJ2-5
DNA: TGTGCCAACAGCCGAGGTTTAAGGAGCGGCAGTAGAGAGACCCAGTACTTC
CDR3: CANSRGLRSGSRETQYF

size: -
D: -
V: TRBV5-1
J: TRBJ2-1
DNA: TGCGCCAGCAGCTTGGCCGGGCAGGGAGGAGTAAATGAGCAGTTCTTC
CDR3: CASSLAGQGGVNEQFF

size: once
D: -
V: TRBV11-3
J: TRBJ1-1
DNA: TGTGTCAGCAGCAAACGGGGCACTGAAGCCTTCTTT
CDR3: CVSSKRGTEAFF